The TCR beta chain described here comes from a study of blood T cell repertoires in COVID-19. From germline, CDR1 is SGHTA and CDR2 FQGNSA. This CDR3 spans 16 amino acids. Trimming stripped 1 base from V and 2 bases from J, with 12 bases between. Using immunoSEQ multiplex PCR, the repertoire was profiled, and TCRdb retains in-frame clones only, with some absent. The sample records 200,000 to 250,000 clones, 70% to 90% being singletons. The V call is TRBV7-2, the J call TRBJ1-3, with D perhaps matching TRBD1 (6 bases). Material for sequencing was PBMCs or T cells enriched from blood (not recorded which). This receptor was obtained from a woman in her forties or fifties in a cohort exposed to, infected with or recovered from COVID-19 (not recorded which). CDR3 bases: TGTGCCAGCAGCTTAGAAGGGGGGGGAACTGGAAACACCATATATTTT. Residues: CASSLEGGGTGNTIYF.